The 26 T cell receptor beta chains listed next were all sequenced from one sample in a study of T-cell reconstitution after alpha-beta-depleted transplantation in children. Unique molecular identifiers were incorporated during preparation of the TCRbeta library. TCRdb redid the calling of the PCR reads with MiXCR, one entry per CDR3 protein. The sample contains 65,000 to 85,000 distinct CDR3 sequences, about 11% of which appear only once. Sample: PBMCs, taken before TCRalphabeta/CD19-depleted stem cell transplant. The receptor set was obtained from a boy aged 10-17 years with acute myeloid leukemia, due to receive a stem cell transplant.

This clonotype occurred many times. The rearrangement uses TRBV5-1 and TRBJ1-4; D is possibly TRBD1 (5 bases). The germline V gene has CDR1 SGHRS and CDR2 YFSETQ. The CDR3 sequence is 13 residues long. Between the trimmed V and J ends, which lost 4 bases and 4 bases, there was a span of 8 bases. The CDR3 bases are TGCGCCAGCAGCCGACAGTATAATGAAAAACTGTTTTTT. Translation: CASSRQYNEKLFF.

This clonotype was picked up a small number of times. The rearrangement links TRBV20-1 to TRBJ2-2; TRBD1 matches at 8 bases. CDR1 is DFQATT, CDR2 SNEGSKA, per germline (reference sequence). With V trimmed by 4 bases and J by 8 bases, 15 bases remained unmatched. The CDR3 spans 16 residues. CDR3 DNA: TGCAGTGCTACGGACAGGGTGGCATGGTTCACTGGGGAGCTGTTTTTT. Its translation is CSATDRVAWFTGELFF.

Many counts were recorded for this clonotype. The chain joins TRBV7-9 to TRBJ2-4; D is undetermined. The V end was cut by 1 base, the J end by 1 base, with 5 bases between. The CDR3 consists of 14 residues. Germline CDR1 SEHNR, CDR2 FQNEAQ (reference sequence). The CDR3 sequence is CASSLDRAKNIQYF. The CDR3 DNA is TGTGCCAGCAGCTTAGACCGGGCCAAAAACATTCAGTACTTC.

This clonotype was seen repeatedly, ten times or more. This chain uses TRBV4-3 with TRBJ2-7; TRBD1 is a possible D gene (6 bases). CDR1 LGHNA and CDR2 YSLEER come from the germline V gene. This CDR3 is 15 amino acids long. Trimming took 1 base from V and 2 from J, leaving 12 bases between them. The DNA for the CDR3 is TGCGCCAGCAGCCAAGGACAGGCTCCCCCCTACGAGCAGTACTTC. Amino acids: CASSQGQAPPYEQYF.

Only a few counts were recorded for this clonotype. An end of the junction does not agree with germline; a read error may underlie this. This chain links TRBV29-1 with TRBJ2-1; a possible D gene is TRBD1 (6 bases). CDR1 SQVTM and CDR2 ANQGSEA come from the germline V gene. This CDR3 comprises 14 residues. CDR3 nucleotides: TGCAGCGGATCGGCCGGGACACCGAACAATGAGCAGTTCTTT. As protein: CSGSAGTPNNEQFF.

This clonotype showed up just a few times. J is TRBJ1-3 and V is TRBV27; D unclear. V lost 8 bases and J lost 5, with 22 bases in between. CDR1 is MNHEY, CDR2 SMNVEV, per germline (reference sequence). The CDR3 loop spans 16 amino acids. CDR3 sequence: CASFVTGQVVRNTIYF. For the CDR3, the DNA is TGTGCCAGCTTCGTGACCGGGCAGGTTGTTCGAAACACCATATATTTT.

This clonotype was counted at least ten times. The chain recombines TRBV4-3 with TRBJ1-1; 7 bases agree with TRBD1. Germline V lookup: CDR1 LGHNA, CDR2 YSLEER. V shed 4 bases, J shed 4 bases, and the junction held 9 bases outside the gene matches. CDR3 size: 15 residues. The CDR3 loop is CASSLAQGLFTEAFF. The CDR3 DNA sequence: TGCGCCAGCAGCCTCGCACAGGGGCTCTTCACTGAAGCTTTCTTT.

This clonotype has at least ten counts. The rearrangement uses TRBV6-5 and TRBJ1-3; D not resolved. Trimming left V 2 bases short and J 0 bases short, with 11 bases between. Germline V lookup: CDR1 MNHEY, CDR2 SVGAGI. The CDR3 runs 16 residues. The CDR3 region has the DNA TGTGCCAGCAGTTACGGAAGAGGCCGCTCTGGAAACACCATATATTTT. The encoded protein is CASSYGRGRSGNTIYF.

This clonotype was observed many times. The chain carries TRBV3-1 and TRBJ1-1; D ambiguous. The CDR3 has 13 amino acids. The germline V gene has CDR1 LGHDT and CDR2 YNNKEL (reference sequence). The germline V and J ends were trimmed by 4 bases and 1 base, with 7 bases remaining between them. CDR3 loop: CASSLRTNTEAFF. For the CDR3, the DNA is TGTGCCAGCAGCCTTCGGACGAACACTGAAGCTTTCTTT. Based on the CDR3 plus reference TRBV3-1 and TRBJ1-1, the full variable domain is DTAVSQTPKYLVTQMGNDKSIKCEQNLGHDTMYWYKQDSKKFLKIMFSYNNKELIINETVPNRFSPKSPDKAHLNLHINSLELGDSAVYFCASSLRTNTEAFFGQGTRLTVV.

This clonotype has at least ten counts. This chain joins TRBV12-3 or TRBV12-4 and TRBJ1-2; D may be TRBD1 (5 bases). V dropped 0 bases and J dropped 4 bases, with 12 bases sitting between them. This CDR3 region has 15 residues. The chain's CDR3 is CASSLAGRESYGYTF. DNA for the CDR3: TGTGCCAGCAGTTTAGCGGGCAGGGAGTCCTATGGCTACACCTTC.

This clonotype was seen just once. The rearrangement links TRBV5-1 to TRBJ2-7, with 7 bases matching TRBD1. Germline CDR1 reads SGHRS; CDR2 reads YFSETQ. The V and J ends lost 0 bases and 5 bases, in that order; junction bases with no gene match: 2. CDR3 size: 13 residues. CDR3 region: CASSLGGGDEQYV. The CDR3 nucleotides read TGCGCCAGCAGCTTGGGAGGGGGCGACGAGCAGTACGTC.

At least ten counts were recorded for this clonotype. This chain links TRBV19 with TRBJ1-1, with D possibly being TRBD1 (5 bases). The CDR3 consists of 11 residues. CDR1 is LNHDA and CDR2 is SQIVND in the germline V gene (reference sequence). V lost 3 bases, J lost 11 bases, and 10 bases lay in between. For the CDR3, the DNA is TGTGCCAGTAGTATGGGGCAGGTGGCTTTCTTT. This codes for CASSMGQVAFF.

Ten or more counts support this clonotype. V gene TRBV3-1 combines with J gene TRBJ1-1, with a possible D match to TRBD1 (6 bases). Germline CDR1 is LGHDT and CDR2 is YNNKEL (reference sequence). The CDR3 is 14 residues long. V gave up 4 bases and J gave up 0 bases, with 9 bases separating them. The CDR3 spells CASSPQGMNTEAFF. The CDR3, as DNA: TGTGCCAGCAGCCCTCAGGGGATGAACACTGAAGCTTTCTTT.

The table lists this clonotype with many counts. The chain uses TRBV10-3 and TRBJ2-3; TRBD2 matches 16 bases. This CDR3 is built from 21 residues. Germline V gives CDR1 ENHRY, CDR2 SYGVKD. V lost 2 bases to trimming and J lost 0 bases; unmatched junction nucleotides: 11. CDR3 in DNA: TGTGCCATCAGTGAGCCGGCGGGACTAGCGGGGGGGACCACTAGCACAGATACGCAGTATTTT. It encodes CAISEPAGLAGGTTSTDTQYF.

This clonotype was counted only a few times. The rearrangement joins TRBV29-1 to TRBJ1-2; 8 nucleotides agree with TRBD1. CDR1 and CDR2 (germline): SQVTM, ANQGSEA. CDR3 size: 11 residues. Losses at the gene ends were 3 bases for V and 13 bases for J; bases not matched to a gene: 7. In DNA, the CDR3 is TGCAGCGTTGATCCTCAGGGGGCGTCCACCTTC. Residues: CSVDPQGASTF.

In its sample, this clonotype was seen many times. The genes are TRBV6-5 and TRBJ1-3; D is uncertain. Germline CDR1 and CDR2: MNHEY and SVGAGI. The CDR3 is 11 residues long. Trimming pared 6 bases from V and 10 bases from J, leaving 10 bases between. DNA for the CDR3: TGTGCCAGCAGGTCCGGCCGTACCATATATTTT. This gives the protein CASRSGRTIYF.

This clonotype was found many times. This chain uses TRBV7-6 with TRBJ2-1, with D possibly matching TRBD2 (6 bases). Germline CDR1 reads SGHVS; CDR2 reads FNYEAQ. The length of the CDR3 is 13 residues. V lost 3 bases and J lost 7, with 10 bases in between. CDR3 bases: TGTGCCAGCAGCTTTGGCGGGGTTAATGAGCAGTTCTTC. Translating it yields CASSFGGVNEQFF.

This clonotype was counted at least ten times. The chain is built from TRBV7-2 and TRBJ2-3; TRBD2 aligns across 8 bases. Per the germline V gene, CDR1 is SGHTA and CDR2 is FQGNSA. This CDR3 has 16 amino acids. J lost 2 bases, V lost 0 bases, and 4 bases had no gene match. CDR3 nucleotides: TGTGCCAGCAGCTTAGCGACACTAGCGGCCACAGATACGCAGTATTTT. Amino acids: CASSLATLAATDTQYF.

This clonotype has a count of ten or more. The J gene is TRBJ1-1, the V gene TRBV29-1; D not certain. V shed 4 bases and J shed 1 base, with 4 bases lying between them. This CDR3 contains 11 residues. Germline V gene lookup returns CDR1 SQVTM and CDR2 ANQGSEA. The chain's CDR3 is CSVVGNTEAFF. The CDR3 DNA reads as TGCAGCGTTGTAGGGAACACTGAAGCTTTCTTT.

The chain couples TRBV30 to TRBJ2-1; D is perhaps TRBD1 or TRBD2 (5 bases each). This CDR3 is 13 amino acids long. Germline V gives CDR1 GTSNPN, CDR2 SVGIG (reference sequence). V was cut by 4 bases and J by 5 bases, with 12 bases left in between. The CDR3, as DNA: TGTGCCTGGAACTTCGGGACGAACAATGAGCAGTTCTTC. This sequence encodes CAWNFGTNNEQFF.

There are many counts of this clonotype. The chain is built from TRBV20-1 and TRBJ1-4; D uncertain. Per germline, CDR1 DFQATT and CDR2 SNEGSKA (reference sequence). Trimming took 3 bases from V and 0 from J, leaving 5 bases between them. This CDR3 spans 13 amino acids. The CDR3 spells CSASPTTNEKLFF. The CDR3 DNA is TGCAGTGCTAGTCCAACAACTAATGAAAAACTGTTTTTT.

This clonotype has ten or more counts. J is TRBJ1-4 and V is TRBV28; D not resolved. This CDR3 is built from 17 residues. With 5 bases removed from V and 3 bases from J, the gap between germline ends came to 19 bases. Germline CDR1 MDHEN, CDR2 SYDVKM. The CDR3 coding sequence is TGTGCCAGCAGTCCGCGTCATGAGGGCGAGGCTAATGAAAAACTGTTTTTT. Amino acids: CASSPRHEGEANEKLFF.

This clonotype appeared many times. The chain carries TRBV4-3 and TRBJ2-1; 13 bases match TRBD2. V was clipped by 0 bases and J by 5 bases; unmatched bases: 4. The length of the CDR3 is 17 residues. The germline gives CDR1 LGHNA, CDR2 YSLEER. In nucleotides, the CDR3 is TGCGCCAGCAGCCAAGACCCGGGACTAGCGGGACACAATGAGCAGTTCTTC. It translates to CASSQDPGLAGHNEQFF.

This clonotype was counted a few times. The rearrangement uses TRBV15 and TRBJ1-2; TRBD1 is a possible D gene (6 bases). This CDR3 spans 16 amino acids. CDR1 and CDR2 from the germline V gene are LNHNV and YYDKDF (reference sequence). V was clipped by 2 bases and J by 0 bases, with 13 bases between them. The CDR3 reads CATSRPGQTANYGYTF. The CDR3 region has the DNA TGTGCCACCAGCAGACCAGGACAGACAGCTAACTATGGCTACACCTTC.

This clonotype was detected ten times or more. J is TRBJ2-5 and V is TRBV5-6, with 7 bases fitting TRBD1. Germline lookup yields CDR1 SGHDT and CDR2 YYEEEE. The CDR3 contains 13 residues. V lost 4 bases to trimming and J lost 2 bases; unmatched junction nucleotides: 2. The CDR3 reads CASSPDRQETQYF. The CDR3 DNA is TGTGCCAGCAGCCCGGACAGGCAAGAGACCCAGTACTTC.

This clonotype was seen many times. The chain carries TRBV4-1 and TRBJ1-2; 7 bases line up with TRBD1. This CDR3 region has 17 residues. The ends lost 5 bases at V and 4 bases at J; junction bases unmatched: 16. Germline assignment: CDR1 MGHRA and CDR2 YSYEKL. This chain's CDR3 is CASSSPTGRLKSYGYTF. The CDR3 DNA is TGCGCCAGCAGCTCCCCGACAGGGCGACTAAAGAGCTATGGCTACACCTTC.